This is a list of T cell receptor beta chains from one sample in a study of PD-L1 blockade in urothelial cancer. The table came from immunoSEQ multiplex PCR; TCRdb's copy has only in-frame clones and leaves some out. This sample has around 38,000 clones; over 75% occur once, and the top ten carry less than 20%. The source was PBMCs, collected around atezolizumab (anti-PD-L1) treatment. These TCRs come from a man between 60 and 75 years old with urothelial cancer. Both conserved end residues are part of each CDR3. D genes are given only for firm matches. Part of the rows lack a size; the others show once, few, many or a class for expanded clones.

j_call d_call v_call clone_size cdr3_aa cdr3_nt
TRBJ2-3 . TRBV5-5 . CASSTLRGRNTDTQYF TGTGCCAGCAGCACACTGCGGGGAAGGAACACAGATACGCAGTATTTT
TRBJ2-7 . TRBV5-4 once CASSLRDSYEQYF TGTGCCAGCAGCTTGCGAGACAGCTACGAGCAGTACTTC
TRBJ1-6 . TRBV5-1 . CASSLTGDPGDSPLHF TGCGCCAGCAGCTTGACAGGCGACCCGGGCGATTCACCCCTCCACTTT
TRBJ1-5 TRBD1 TRBV6-5 . CASSTGTGLGQPQHF TGTGCCAGCAGCACCGGGACAGGGTTGGGTCAGCCCCAGCATTTT
TRBJ2-2 TRBD2 TRBV7-9 . CARTLAGVAGELFF TGTGCCAGGACTCTAGCGGGAGTTGCCGGGGAGCTGTTTTTT
TRBJ2-3 . TRBV15 . CATSRAEQDTQYF TGTGCCACCAGCAGAGCCGAACAAGATACGCAGTATTTT
TRBJ1-6 . TRBV6-5 . CASSSRTISYNSPLHF TGTGCCAGCAGTTCGCGGACTATCTCCTATAATTCACCCCTCCACTTT
TRBJ2-3 TRBD2 TRBV4-1 . CASSHARLAGTTDTQYF TGCGCCAGCAGCCACGCCCGACTAGCGGGGACCACAGATACGCAGTATTTT
TRBJ2-7 TRBD1 TRBV25-1 . CASSEYTLGQGLDEQYF TGTGCCAGCAGTGAATATACCCTCGGACAGGGGCTGGACGAGCAGTACTTC
TRBJ2-3 TRBD2 TRBV27 . CASSSRGSGNTDTQYF TGTGCCAGCAGTTCCCGAGGTAGCGGGAACACAGATACGCAGTATTTT
TRBJ2-3 . TRBV7-3 . CASSLYGATRIDTQYF TGTGCCAGCAGCTTATACGGCGCGACTAGGATAGATACGCAGTATTTT
TRBJ1-1 . TRBV5-1 . CASSWQGRGFEAFF TGCGCCAGCAGCTGGCAAGGAAGGGGTTTTGAAGCTTTCTTT
TRBJ2-2 TRBD2 TRBV5-1 few CASSTRTSGNTGELFF TGCGCCAGCAGCACGAGGACTAGCGGGAACACCGGGGAGCTGTTTTTT
TRBJ2-7 TRBD2 TRBV9 . CASSTTSGSYEQYF TGTGCCAGCAGCACCACTAGCGGGAGTTACGAGCAGTACTTC
TRBJ2-2 . TRBV18 . CASSQGHSYTGELFF TGTGCCAGCTCACAGGGACACTCGTACACCGGGGAGCTGTTTTTT
TRBJ1-5 . TRBV15 . CATSRDGTVGQPQHF TGTGCCACCAGCAGAGATGGCACAGTCGGTCAGCCCCAGCATTTT
TRBJ1-1 . TRBV7-9 . CASSLNPGTEAFF TGTGCCAGCAGCTTAAACCCGGGGACTGAAGCTTTCTTT
TRBJ2-1 . TRBV2 . CASSEGDIASHEQFF TGTGCCAGCAGTGAGGGGGACATCGCATCCCATGAGCAGTTCTTC
TRBJ2-3 . TRBV15 . CATSRDLVGASDTQYF TGTGCCACCAGCAGAGATCTAGTCGGCGCGTCAGATACGCAGTATTTT
TRBJ2-1 TRBD2 TRBV5-5 few CASSFWIGVLAGYNEQFF TGTGCCAGCAGCTTTTGGATAGGCGTCCTAGCGGGATACAATGAGCAGTTCTTC
TRBJ1-4 . TRBV19 . CASSTTGDNEKLFF TGTGCCAGTAGTACAACAGGAGATAATGAAAAACTGTTTTTT
TRBJ1-1 TRBD1 TRBV6-6 . CASSPANTGTEAFF TGTGCCAGCAGTCCCGCAAATACCGGGACAGAGGCTTTCTTT
TRBJ2-7 TRBD1 TRBV5-1 . CASSPGQGWGEQYF TGCGCCAGCAGCCCGGGACAGGGATGGGGGGAGCAGTACTTC
TRBJ2-5 TRBD1 TRBV19 . CASSKNRGGETQYF TGTGCCAGTAGTAAAAACAGGGGCGGGGAGACCCAGTACTTC
TRBJ2-2 TRBD1 TRBV5-1 . CASSWDGQGEIGELFF TGCGCCAGCAGCTGGGACGGACAGGGCGAAATCGGGGAGCTGTTTTTT
TRBJ2-7 . TRBV5-4 . CASSLTGRSYEQYF TGTGCCAGCAGCTTGACAGGACGTTCCTACGAGCAGTACTTC
TRBJ2-7 . TRBV19 . CASSGGLNYEQYF TGTGCCAGTAGTGGAGGACTAAATTACGAGCAGTACTTC
TRBJ1-5 . TRBV2 . CASRMSGLLNQPQHF TGTGCCAGCAGGATGTCCGGGTTACTCAATCAGCCCCAGCATTTT
TRBJ1-6 . TRBV6-5 . CASSYDQGRDSPLHF TGTGCCAGCAGTTATGATCAGGGGAGAGATTCACCCCTCCACTTT
TRBJ2-3 . TRBV10-1 . CASSATDTQYF TGCGCCAGCAGTGCGACAGATACGCAGTATTTT
TRBJ1-4 . TRBV5-1 . CASSSGGRSNEKLFF TGCGCCAGCAGTTCGGGGGGACGCTCTAATGAAAAACTGTTTTTT
TRBJ2-7 . TRBV2 . CASAAGNYYEQYF TGTGCCAGCGCGGCAGGGAACTACTACGAGCAGTACTTC
TRBJ1-6 . TRBV28 . CASTGLRSPLHF TGTGCCTCAACAGGGCTCCGTTCACCCCTCCACTTT
TRBJ2-5 . TRBV5-8 . CASSPFGLQETQYF TGTGCCAGCAGCCCCTTTGGACTACAAGAGACCCAGTACTTC
TRBJ2-7 . TRBV19 . CASSMLAPTYEQYF TGTGCCAGTAGTATGCTAGCGCCCACCTACGAGCAGTACTTC
TRBJ1-5 . TRBV6-6 . CASSYSGKDQPQHF TGTGCCAGCAGTTACTCCGGGAAGGATCAGCCCCAGCATTTT
TRBJ2-7 TRBD2 TRBV19 few CASSTYLAGGPEQYF TGTGCCAGTAGTACCTATCTAGCGGGAGGCCCCGAGCAGTACTTC
TRBJ2-7 TRBD2 TRBV5-1 once CASSLLAGDNYEQYF TGCGCCAGCAGCTTGCTAGCGGGGGACAACTACGAGCAGTACTTC
TRBJ2-1 . TRBV2 . CASILRGSSYNEQFF TGTGCCAGCATTCTTAGGGGAAGCTCCTACAATGAGCAGTTCTTC
TRBJ1-5 . TRBV6-1 . CASSDRGGNQPQHF TGTGCCAGCAGTGATAGGGGCGGCAATCAGCCCCAGCATTTT
TRBJ1-6 . TRBV9 . CASSVGAGGNSPLHF TGTGCCAGCAGCGTAGGGGCTGGGGGGAATTCACCCCTCCACTTT
TRBJ2-1 TRBD2 TRBV15 . CATSREASGRGLQFF TGTGCCACCAGCAGAGAGGCTAGCGGGAGGGGTCTGCAGTTCTTC
TRBJ1-2 . TRBV7-2 . CASSPTGLGYTF TGTGCCAGCAGTCCAACAGGGTTAGGCTACACCTTC
TRBJ1-2 TRBD1 TRBV28 . CASTQDRARGYTF TGTGCCAGCACTCAGGACAGGGCTCGTGGCTACACCTTC
TRBJ2-7 . TRBV5-1 . CASSLGGIGTGAYEQYF TGCGCCAGCAGCTTGGGGGGGATTGGGACGGGAGCCTACGAGCAGTACTTC
TRBJ2-5 . TRBV5-5 . CASSLGWDNPRETQYF TGTGCCAGCAGCTTGGGGTGGGACAACCCGAGGGAGACCCAGTACTTC
TRBJ2-1 TRBD2 TRBV10-1 . CASSVTLAGEGFDEQFF TGCGCCAGCAGTGTGACACTAGCGGGAGAGGGTTTCGATGAGCAGTTCTTC
TRBJ2-1 TRBD2 TRBV5-4 few CASSSRTSGSNNEQFF TGTGCCAGCAGCTCTCGGACTAGCGGGAGTAACAATGAGCAGTTCTTC
TRBJ2-5 TRBD2 TRBV7-6 once CASSLVIAGGGETQYF TGTGCCAGCAGCTTAGTTATTGCGGGAGGAGGGGAGACCCAGTACTTC
TRBJ1-4 . TRBV25-1 few CASSDRGQPLATNEKLFF TGTGCCAGCAGTGACCGAGGACAGCCCTTAGCAACTAATGAAAAACTGTTTTTT
TRBJ1-5 TRBD1 TRBV7-8 . CASSRTRGTGIQPQHF TGTGCCAGCAGCCGGACGCGAGGGACAGGGATTCAGCCCCAGCATTTT
TRBJ2-3 TRBD2 TRBV15 . CATSIGGSGSGADTQYF TGTGCCACCAGTATCGGGGGTAGCGGGAGTGGCGCAGATACGCAGTATTTT